The rows below give T cell receptor beta chains drawn from one sample of a study of T cell repertoires in cytomegalovirus infection. From the reads, TCRdb called clonotypes with MiXCR, one entry per CDR3 protein. The sample consists of approximately 500,000 distinct CDR3 sequences, about 15% of them appearing once. Sample: CD8+ T cells from PBMCs. The receptors here all came from a human donor in good health (CMV status not recorded). Some clones in this sample may be carry-over from other donors' samples. CDR3s include the opening cysteine and the closing phenylalanine or tryptophan. A D gene is named only where the DNA matches it firmly. Clone size appears in some rows only: once, few, many, or a class for an expanded clone.

D gene: NA
J gene: TRBJ2-1
V gene: TRBV7-9
clone size: many
CDR3 protein: CASSLAPAGYNEQFF
CDR3 DNA: TGTGCCAGCAGCTTAGCGCCAGCCGGGTACAATGAGCAGTTCTTC

D gene: NA
J gene: TRBJ2-7
V gene: TRBV2
clone size: NA
CDR3 protein: CASSDYRDLYEQYF
CDR3 DNA: TGTGCCAGCAGTGATTACCGGGACCTCTACGAGCAGTACTTC

D gene: TRBD1
J gene: TRBJ1-1
V gene: TRBV9
clone size: few
CDR3 protein: CASSVERGGSRAFF
CDR3 DNA: TGTGCCAGCAGCGTAGAGCGAGGGGGCAGTCGGGCTTTCTTT

D gene: NA
J gene: TRBJ2-7
V gene: TRBV7-3
clone size: NA
CDR3 protein: CASSRDFYEQYF
CDR3 DNA: TGTGCCAGCAGCCGGGACTTTTACGAGCAGTACTTC

D gene: NA
J gene: TRBJ2-1
V gene: TRBV11-3
clone size: few
CDR3 protein: CASSPRTHNEQFF
CDR3 DNA: TGTGCCAGCAGCCCCCGGACGCACAATGAGCAGTTCTTC

D gene: NA
J gene: TRBJ2-1
V gene: TRBV29-1
clone size: NA
CDR3 protein: CSVAAGIYNEQFF
CDR3 DNA: TGCAGCGTTGCAGCAGGGATCTACAATGAGCAGTTCTTC

D gene: NA
J gene: TRBJ2-7
V gene: TRBV7-9
clone size: many
CDR3 protein: CASSFGSSSYEQYF
CDR3 DNA: TGTGCCAGCAGCTTTGGGAGCAGCTCCTACGAGCAGTACTTC

D gene: TRBD1
J gene: TRBJ1-4
V gene: TRBV7-6
clone size: many
CDR3 protein: CASSRRDSYISNEKLFF
CDR3 DNA: TGTGCCAGCAGCCGCCGGGACAGCTATATCTCTAATGAAAAACTGTTTTTT

D gene: NA
J gene: TRBJ2-3
V gene: TRBV9
clone size: NA
CDR3 protein: CASSVERSGTDTQYF
CDR3 DNA: TGTGCCAGCAGCGTAGAGAGGAGCGGCACAGATACGCAGTATTTT

D gene: TRBD2
J gene: TRBJ2-7
V gene: TRBV6-6
clone size: NA
CDR3 protein: CASSSVGLAGGKSYEQYF
CDR3 DNA: TGTGCCAGCAGTTCCGTTGGACTAGCGGGAGGGAAGAGCTACGAGCAGTACTTC

D gene: TRBD1
J gene: TRBJ1-2
V gene: TRBV2
clone size: many
CDR3 protein: CASSARDRGLRGYTF
CDR3 DNA: TGTGCCAGCAGTGCCCGGGACAGGGGGCTTCGTGGCTACACCTTC

D gene: NA
J gene: TRBJ2-1
V gene: TRBV5-6
clone size: few
CDR3 protein: CASSLGTQKRNEQFF
CDR3 DNA: TGTGCCAGCAGCTTGGGGACTCAAAAACGGAATGAGCAGTTCTTC

D gene: NA
J gene: TRBJ1-2
V gene: TRBV10-3
clone size: NA
CDR3 protein: CAISDPRQVSYGYTF
CDR3 DNA: TGTGCCATCAGTGATCCTAGACAGGTTTCGTATGGCTACACCTTC

D gene: TRBD2
J gene: TRBJ2-5
V gene: TRBV6-1
clone size: many
CDR3 protein: CASRLSGGTQETQYF
CDR3 DNA: TGTGCCAGCAGACTTAGCGGGGGGACCCAAGAGACCCAGTACTTC

D gene: NA
J gene: TRBJ2-7
V gene: TRBV3-1
clone size: NA
CDR3 protein: CASLGTTYEQYF
CDR3 DNA: TGTGCCAGCCTCGGGACAACCTACGAGCAGTACTTC

D gene: NA
J gene: TRBJ1-6
V gene: TRBV14
clone size: few
CDR3 protein: CASSQGRRGEYSPLHF
CDR3 DNA: TGTGCCAGCAGCCAAGGACGGCGGGGGGAGTATTCACCCCTCCACTTT

D gene: NA
J gene: TRBJ1-1
V gene: TRBV7-9
clone size: many
CDR3 protein: CASSLGIPNTEAFF
CDR3 DNA: TGTGCCAGCAGCTTAGGGATACCGAACACTGAAGCTTTCTTT

D gene: NA
J gene: TRBJ2-6
V gene: TRBV7-9
clone size: many
CDR3 protein: CASSLYRAGANVLTF
CDR3 DNA: TGTGCCAGCAGCTTATACAGGGCTGGGGCCAACGTCCTGACTTTC

D gene: NA
J gene: TRBJ2-7
V gene: TRBV20-1
clone size: NA
CDR3 protein: CSARPSISYEQYF
CDR3 DNA: TGCAGTGCTAGACCCAGTATAAGTTACGAGCAGTACTTC

D gene: TRBD1
J gene: TRBJ2-3
V gene: TRBV5-5
clone size: few
CDR3 protein: CASSSGTGGLDTQYF
CDR3 DNA: TGTGCCAGCAGCTCCGGGACAGGGGGCTTAGATACGCAGTATTTT

D gene: NA
J gene: TRBJ1-1
V gene: TRBV11-2
clone size: many
CDR3 protein: CASSLGRWNTEAFF
CDR3 DNA: TGTGCCAGCAGCTTAGGCCGGTGGAACACTGAAGCTTTCTTT

D gene: NA
J gene: TRBJ1-6
V gene: TRBV27
clone size: many
CDR3 protein: CASSLVDNSYNSPLHF
CDR3 DNA: TGTGCCAGCAGTTTAGTAGATAACTCCTATAATTCACCCCTCCACTTT

D gene: NA
J gene: TRBJ2-7
V gene: TRBV12-3/TRBV12-4
clone size: few
CDR3 protein: CASSLASPRPRTYEQYF
CDR3 DNA: TGTGCCAGCAGTTTGGCTAGCCCCCGACCCAGGACCTACGAGCAGTACTTC

D gene: TRBD2
J gene: TRBJ2-3
V gene: TRBV12-3/TRBV12-4
clone size: many
CDR3 protein: CASIAYSGGEDTQYF
CDR3 DNA: TGTGCCAGCATCGCATATAGCGGGGGGGAAGATACGCAGTATTTT

D gene: NA
J gene: TRBJ2-7
V gene: TRBV7-8
clone size: many
CDR3 protein: CASSLAQGYEQYF
CDR3 DNA: TGTGCCAGCAGCTTAGCGCAGGGCTACGAGCAGTACTTC

D gene: NA
J gene: TRBJ2-4
V gene: TRBV12-5
clone size: many
CDR3 protein: CASGSPGRLAKNIQYF
CDR3 DNA: TGTGCTAGTGGTTCTCCGGGACGGCTAGCCAAAAACATTCAGTACTTC